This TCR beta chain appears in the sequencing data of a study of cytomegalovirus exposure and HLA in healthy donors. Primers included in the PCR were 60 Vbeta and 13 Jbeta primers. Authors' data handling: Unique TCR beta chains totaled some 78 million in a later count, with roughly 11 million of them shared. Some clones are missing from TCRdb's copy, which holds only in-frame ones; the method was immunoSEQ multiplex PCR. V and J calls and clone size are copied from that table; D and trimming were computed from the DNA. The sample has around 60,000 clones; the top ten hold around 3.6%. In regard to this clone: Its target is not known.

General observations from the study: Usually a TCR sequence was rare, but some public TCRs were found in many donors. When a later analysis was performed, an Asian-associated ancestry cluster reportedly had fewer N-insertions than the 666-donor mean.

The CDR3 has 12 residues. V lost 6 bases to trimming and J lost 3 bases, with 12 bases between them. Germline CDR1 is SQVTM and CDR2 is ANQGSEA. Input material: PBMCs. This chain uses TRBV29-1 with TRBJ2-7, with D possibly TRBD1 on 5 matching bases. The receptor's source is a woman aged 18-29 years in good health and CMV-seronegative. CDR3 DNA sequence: TGCAGCGTGGAGACAGAGATCTACGAGCAGTACTTC. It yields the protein CSVETEIYEQYF.